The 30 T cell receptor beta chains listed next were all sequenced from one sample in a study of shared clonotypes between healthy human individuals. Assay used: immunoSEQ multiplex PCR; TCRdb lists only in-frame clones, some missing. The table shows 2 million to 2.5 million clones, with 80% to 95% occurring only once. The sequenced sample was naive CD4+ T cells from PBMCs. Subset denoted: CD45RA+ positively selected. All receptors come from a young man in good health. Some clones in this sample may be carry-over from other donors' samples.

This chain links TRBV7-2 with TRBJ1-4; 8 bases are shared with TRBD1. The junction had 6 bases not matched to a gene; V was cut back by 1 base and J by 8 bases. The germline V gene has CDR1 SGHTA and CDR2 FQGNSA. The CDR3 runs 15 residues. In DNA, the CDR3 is TGTGCCAGCAGCTTAGGTGGACAGGGAACGGAAAAACTGTTTTTT. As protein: CASSLGGQGTEKLFF.

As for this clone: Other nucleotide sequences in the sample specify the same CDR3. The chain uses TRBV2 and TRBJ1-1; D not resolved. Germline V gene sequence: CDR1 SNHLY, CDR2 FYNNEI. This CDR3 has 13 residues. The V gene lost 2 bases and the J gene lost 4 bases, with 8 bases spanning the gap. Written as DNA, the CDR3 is TGTGCCAGCAGTGAAAGGAAGGGCACTGAAGCTTTCTTT. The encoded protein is CASSERKGTEAFF.

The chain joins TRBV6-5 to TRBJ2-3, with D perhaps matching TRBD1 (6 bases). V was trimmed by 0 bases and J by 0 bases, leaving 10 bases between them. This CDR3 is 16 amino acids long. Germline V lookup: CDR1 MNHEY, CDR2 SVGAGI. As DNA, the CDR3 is TGTGCCAGCAGTTACTCGAGGGGGAAGAGCACAGATACGCAGTATTTT. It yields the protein CASSYSRGKSTDTQYF.

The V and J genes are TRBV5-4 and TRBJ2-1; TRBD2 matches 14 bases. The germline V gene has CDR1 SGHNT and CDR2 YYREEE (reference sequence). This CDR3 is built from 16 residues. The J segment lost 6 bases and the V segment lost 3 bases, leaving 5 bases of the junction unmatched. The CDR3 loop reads CASSWPGTSGSNEQFF. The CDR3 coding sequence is TGTGCCAGCAGCTGGCCCGGGACTAGCGGGAGCAATGAGCAGTTCTTC.

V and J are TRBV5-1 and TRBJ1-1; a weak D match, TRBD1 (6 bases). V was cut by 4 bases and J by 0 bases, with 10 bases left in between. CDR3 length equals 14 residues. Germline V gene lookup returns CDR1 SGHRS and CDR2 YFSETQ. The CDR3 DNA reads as TGCGCCAGCAGCCAGGGACACCTGAACACTGAAGCTTTCTTT. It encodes CASSQGHLNTEAFF.

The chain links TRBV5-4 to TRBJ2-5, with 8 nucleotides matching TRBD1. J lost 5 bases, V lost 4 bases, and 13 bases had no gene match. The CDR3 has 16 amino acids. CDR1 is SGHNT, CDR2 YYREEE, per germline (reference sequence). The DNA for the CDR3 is TGTGCCAGCAGCACCCCCATCAGGGGGCGCTCGGAGACCCAGTACTTC. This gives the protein CASSTPIRGRSETQYF.

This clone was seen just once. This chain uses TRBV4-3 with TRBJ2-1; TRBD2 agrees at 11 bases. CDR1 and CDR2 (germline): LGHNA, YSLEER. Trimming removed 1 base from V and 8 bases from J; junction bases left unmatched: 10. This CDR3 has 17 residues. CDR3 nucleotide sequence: TGCGCCAGCAGCCAAGCCATGACTAGCGGGAAGGTTGATGAGCAGTTCTTC. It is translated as CASSQAMTSGKVDEQFF.

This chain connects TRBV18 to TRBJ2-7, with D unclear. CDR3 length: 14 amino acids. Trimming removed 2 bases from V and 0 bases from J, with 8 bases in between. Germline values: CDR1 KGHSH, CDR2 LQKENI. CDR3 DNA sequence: TGTGCCAGCTCACCAGAAGGTCTCTCCTACGAGCAGTACTTC. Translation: CASSPEGLSYEQYF.

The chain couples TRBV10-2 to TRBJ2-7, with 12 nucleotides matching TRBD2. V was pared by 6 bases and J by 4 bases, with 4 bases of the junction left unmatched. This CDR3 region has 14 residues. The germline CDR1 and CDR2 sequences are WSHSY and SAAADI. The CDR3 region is CASSPSGRGYEQYF. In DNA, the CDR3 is TGCGCCAGCAGCCCTAGCGGGAGGGGGTACGAGCAGTACTTC.

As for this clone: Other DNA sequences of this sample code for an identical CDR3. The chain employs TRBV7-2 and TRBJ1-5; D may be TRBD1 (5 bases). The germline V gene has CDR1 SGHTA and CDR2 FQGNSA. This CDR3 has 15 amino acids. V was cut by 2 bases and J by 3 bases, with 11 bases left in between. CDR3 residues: CASSLNAGSNQPQHF. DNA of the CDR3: TGTGCCAGCAGCTTAAACGCAGGGTCCAATCAGCCCCAGCATTTT. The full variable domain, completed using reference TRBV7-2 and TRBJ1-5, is GAGVSQSPSNKVTEKGKDVELRCDPISGHTALYWYRQSLGQGLEFLIYFQGNSAPDKSGLPSDRFSAERTGGSVSTLTIQRTQQEDSAVYLCASSLNAGSNQPQHFGDGTRLSIL.

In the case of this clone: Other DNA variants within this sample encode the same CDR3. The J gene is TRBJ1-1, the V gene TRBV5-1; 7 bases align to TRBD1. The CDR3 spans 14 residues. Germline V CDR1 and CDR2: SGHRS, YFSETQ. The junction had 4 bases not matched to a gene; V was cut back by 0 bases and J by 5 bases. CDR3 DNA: TGCGCCAGCAGCTTGGGGTCAGGGGGAACTGAAGCTTTCTTT. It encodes CASSLGSGGTEAFF.

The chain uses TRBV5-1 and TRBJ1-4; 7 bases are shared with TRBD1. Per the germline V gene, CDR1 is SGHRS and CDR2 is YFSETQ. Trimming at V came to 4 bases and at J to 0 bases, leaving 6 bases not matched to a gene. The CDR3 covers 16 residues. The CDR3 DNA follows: TGCGCCAGCAGCGCAGGACAGGCCGCAACTAATGAAAAACTGTTTTTT. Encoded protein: CASSAGQAATNEKLFF.

CDR3 coding DNA: TGTGCCAGCTCACCCCCCGGACTAGATCTAGACTCCTACGAGCAGTACTTC. Its translation is CASSPPGLDLDSYEQYF. The J gene is TRBJ2-7, the V gene TRBV18; 7 positions agree with TRBD2. CDR1 KGHSH and CDR2 LQKENI come from the germline V gene. The CDR3 totals 17 residues. V was clipped by 3 bases and J by 0 bases; unmatched bases: 11.

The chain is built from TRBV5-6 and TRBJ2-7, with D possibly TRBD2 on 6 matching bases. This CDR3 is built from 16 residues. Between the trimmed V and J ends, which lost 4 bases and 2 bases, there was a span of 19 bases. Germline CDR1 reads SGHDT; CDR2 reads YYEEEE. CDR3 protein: CASSRGGGGRPYEQYF. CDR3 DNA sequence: TGTGCCAGCAGCCGGGGTGGTGGGGGGAGACCCTACGAGCAGTACTTC.

The CDR3 bases are TGTGCCAGCAGTTACTCGAGTACCCCCAACGTTGGAGCTTTCTTT. Its protein is CASSYSSTPNVGAFF. The chain is built from TRBV6-6 and TRBJ1-1; the D is unclear. Germline lookup yields CDR1 MNHNY and CDR2 SVGAGI (reference sequence). V gave up 0 bases and J gave up 10 bases, with 18 bases separating them. CDR3 length: 15 amino acids.

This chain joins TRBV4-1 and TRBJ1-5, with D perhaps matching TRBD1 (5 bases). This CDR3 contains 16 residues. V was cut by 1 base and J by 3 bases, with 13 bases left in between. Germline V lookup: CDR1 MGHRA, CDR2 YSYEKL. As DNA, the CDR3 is TGCGCCAGCAGCCAAGCGGGAAGGGGACTCAATCAGCCCCAGCATTTT. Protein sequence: CASSQAGRGLNQPQHF.

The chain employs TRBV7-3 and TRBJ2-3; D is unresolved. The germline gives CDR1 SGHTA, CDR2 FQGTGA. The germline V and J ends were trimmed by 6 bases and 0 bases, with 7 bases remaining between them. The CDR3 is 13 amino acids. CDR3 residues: CASRETSTDTQYF. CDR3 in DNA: TGTGCCAGCAGGGAAACTAGCACAGATACGCAGTATTTT. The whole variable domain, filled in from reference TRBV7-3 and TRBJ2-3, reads GAGVSQTPSNKVTEKGKYVELRCDPISGHTALYWYRQSLGQGPEFLIYFQGTGAADDSGLPNDRFFAVRPEGSVSTLKIQRTERGDSAVYLCASRETSTDTQYFGPGTRLTVL.

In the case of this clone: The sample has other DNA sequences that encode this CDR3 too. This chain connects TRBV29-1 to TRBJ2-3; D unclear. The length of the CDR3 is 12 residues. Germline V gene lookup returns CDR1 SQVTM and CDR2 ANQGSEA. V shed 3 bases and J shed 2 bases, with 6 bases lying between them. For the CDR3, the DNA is TGCAGCGTTGATGGCTCCACAGATACGCAGTATTTT. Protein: CSVDGSTDTQYF.

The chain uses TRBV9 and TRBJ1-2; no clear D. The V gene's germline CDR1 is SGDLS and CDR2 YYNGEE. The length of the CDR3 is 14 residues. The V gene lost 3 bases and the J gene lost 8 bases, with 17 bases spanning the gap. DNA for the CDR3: TGTGCCAGCAGCGCCGGGGAGAGGTCTGCGGGCTACACCTTC. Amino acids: CASSAGERSAGYTF.

CDR3 protein: CASSRATNEKLFF. The CDR3 DNA reads as TGTGCCAGCAGCCGTGCAACTAATGAAAAACTGTTTTTT. The rearrangement joins TRBV25-1 to TRBJ1-4; no reliable D call. With 6 bases removed from V and 0 bases from J, the gap between germline ends came to 5 bases. Germline values: CDR1 MGHDK, CDR2 SYGVNS. This CDR3 has 13 amino acids.

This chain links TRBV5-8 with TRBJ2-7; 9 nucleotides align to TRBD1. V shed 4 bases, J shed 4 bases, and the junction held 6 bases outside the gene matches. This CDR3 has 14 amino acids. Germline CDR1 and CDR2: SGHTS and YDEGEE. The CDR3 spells CASSRQQGAYEQYF. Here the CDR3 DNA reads TGTGCCAGCAGCCGACAACAGGGGGCTTACGAGCAGTACTTC.

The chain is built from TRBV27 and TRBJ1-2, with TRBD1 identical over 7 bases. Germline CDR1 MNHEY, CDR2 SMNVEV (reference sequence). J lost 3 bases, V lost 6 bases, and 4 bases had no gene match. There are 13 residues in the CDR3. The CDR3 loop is CASSSGGDYGYTF. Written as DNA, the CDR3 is TGTGCCAGCAGCTCAGGGGGGGACTATGGCTACACCTTC.

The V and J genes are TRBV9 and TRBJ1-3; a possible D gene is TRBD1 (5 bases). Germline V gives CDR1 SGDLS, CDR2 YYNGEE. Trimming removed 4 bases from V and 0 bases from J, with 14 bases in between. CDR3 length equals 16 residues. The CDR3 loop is CASSQGGDFSGNTIYF. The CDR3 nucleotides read TGTGCCAGCAGCCAGGGCGGGGATTTCTCTGGAAACACCATATATTTT.

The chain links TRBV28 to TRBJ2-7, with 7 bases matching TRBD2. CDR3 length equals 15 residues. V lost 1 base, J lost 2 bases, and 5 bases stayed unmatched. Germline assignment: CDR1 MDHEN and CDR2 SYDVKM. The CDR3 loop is CASSLFLGGTYEQYF. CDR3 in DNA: TGTGCCAGCAGTTTATTTTTGGGAGGGACCTACGAGCAGTACTTC.

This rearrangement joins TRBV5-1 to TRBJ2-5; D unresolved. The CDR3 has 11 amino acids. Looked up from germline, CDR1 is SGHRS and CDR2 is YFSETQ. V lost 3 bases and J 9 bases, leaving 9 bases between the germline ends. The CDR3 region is CASSYGLAQYF. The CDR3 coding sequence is TGCGCCAGCAGCTACGGTTTGGCCCAGTACTTC.

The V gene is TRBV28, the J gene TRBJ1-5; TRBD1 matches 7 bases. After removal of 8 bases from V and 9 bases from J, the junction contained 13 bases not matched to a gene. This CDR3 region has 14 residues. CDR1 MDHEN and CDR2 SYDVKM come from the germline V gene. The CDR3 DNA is TGTGCCAGCTCCAGTACAGGGGACCTAGGGCCCCAGCATTTT. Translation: CASSSTGDLGPQHF. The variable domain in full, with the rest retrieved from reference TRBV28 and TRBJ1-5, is DVKVTQSSRYLVKRTGEKVFLECVQDMDHENMFWYRQDPGLGLRLIYFSYDVKMKEKGDIPEGYSVSREKKERFSLILESASTNQTSMYLCASSSTGDLGPQHFGDGTRLSIL.

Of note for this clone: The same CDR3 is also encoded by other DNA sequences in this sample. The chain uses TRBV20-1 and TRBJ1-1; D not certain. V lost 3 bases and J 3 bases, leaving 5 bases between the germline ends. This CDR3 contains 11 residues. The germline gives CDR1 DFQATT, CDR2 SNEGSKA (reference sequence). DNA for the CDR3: TGCAGTGCTAGGGGGTACACTGAAGCTTTCTTT. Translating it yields CSARGYTEAFF.

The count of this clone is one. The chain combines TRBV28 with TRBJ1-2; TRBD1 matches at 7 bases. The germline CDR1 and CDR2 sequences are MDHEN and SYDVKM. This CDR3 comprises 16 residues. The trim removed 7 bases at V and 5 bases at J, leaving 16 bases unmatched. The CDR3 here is CASISEGAGDFYGYTF. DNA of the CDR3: TGTGCCAGCATTTCAGAGGGGGCGGGGGATTTTTATGGCTACACCTTC.

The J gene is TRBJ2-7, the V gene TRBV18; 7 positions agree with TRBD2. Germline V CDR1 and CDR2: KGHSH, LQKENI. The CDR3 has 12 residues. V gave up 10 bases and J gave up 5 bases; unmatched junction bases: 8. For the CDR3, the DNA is TGTGCCACCACGGGGAGGGGCGACGAGCAGTACTTC. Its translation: CATTGRGDEQYF.

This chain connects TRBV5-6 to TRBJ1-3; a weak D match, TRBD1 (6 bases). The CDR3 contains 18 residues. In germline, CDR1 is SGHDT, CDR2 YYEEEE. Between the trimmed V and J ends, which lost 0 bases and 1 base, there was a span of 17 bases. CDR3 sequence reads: CASSLDRAGNYSGNTIYF. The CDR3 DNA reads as TGTGCCAGCAGCTTGGACAGGGCCGGTAACTATTCTGGAAACACCATATATTTT.